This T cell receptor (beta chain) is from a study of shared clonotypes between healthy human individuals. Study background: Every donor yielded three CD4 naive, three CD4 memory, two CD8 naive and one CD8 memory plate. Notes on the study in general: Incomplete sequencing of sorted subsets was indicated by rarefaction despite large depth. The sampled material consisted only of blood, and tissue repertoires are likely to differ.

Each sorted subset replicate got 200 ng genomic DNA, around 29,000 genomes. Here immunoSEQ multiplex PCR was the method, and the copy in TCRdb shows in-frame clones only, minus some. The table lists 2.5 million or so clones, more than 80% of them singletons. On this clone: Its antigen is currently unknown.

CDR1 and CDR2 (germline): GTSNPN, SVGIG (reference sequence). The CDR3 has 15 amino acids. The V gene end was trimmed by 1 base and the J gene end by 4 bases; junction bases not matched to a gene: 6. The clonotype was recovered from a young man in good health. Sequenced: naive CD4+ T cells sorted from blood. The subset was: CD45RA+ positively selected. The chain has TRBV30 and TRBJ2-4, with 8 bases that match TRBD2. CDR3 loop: CAWSETSVPKNIQYF. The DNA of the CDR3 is TGTGCCTGGAGTGAGACTAGCGTTCCAAAAAACATTCAGTACTTC. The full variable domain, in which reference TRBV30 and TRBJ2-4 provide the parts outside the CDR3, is SQTIHQWPATLVQPVGSPLSLECTVEGTSNPNLYWYRQAAGRGLQLLFYSVGIGQISSEVPQNLSASRPQDRQFILSSKKLLLSDSGFYLCAWSETSVPKNIQYFGAGTRLSVL.